The entry that follows covers one T cell receptor (beta chain) sequence. Its antigen remains unidentified. The study made its TRB cDNA libraries by 5' RACE, adding UMI labels. TCRdb re-called the 5' RACE reads and gives one entry per CDR3 protein, without DNA. This sample's clone table lists approximately 90,000 distinct CDR3 sequences. Every CD8+ subset sample held a few hundred thousand flow-sorted cells, done in triplicate. The naive CD8+ gate required CD45RO-CCR7+CD27+CD95- phenotype. The data originate from a study of CXCR3-negative and CXCR3-positive naive CD8 T cells. Notes on the study in general: Comparison of naive cells showed more hydrophobic TRB CDR3s in CXCR3-positive than in CXCR3-negative naive cells.

The germline V gene has CDR1 SGHRS and CDR2 YFSETQ. The CDR3 extends over 15 amino acids. The V gene is TRBV5-1, the J gene TRBJ2-7; TCRdb's D call of TRBD1 is untestable without DNA. Material: naive CXCR3+ CD8+ T cells from blood. Subset described: CD45RO-CCR7+CD27+CD95- naive CD8+ T cells expressing CXCR3 (TNR3+). This sequence was found in a human donor in good health. Some clones in this sample may be carry-over from other donors' samples. CDR3 amino acids: CASSLEPGSTYEQYF.